The 8 T cell receptor beta chains below all came from one sample that was sequenced in a study of OX40 agonist ivuxolimab in advanced cancers. The method was immunoSEQ multiplex PCR; TCRdb's version includes in-frame clones alone and lacks a portion of them. Of tens of thousands of clones listed, approximately 85% are singletons. The material was CD4+ or CD8+ T cells sorted from blood, obtained in a trial of the OX40 agonist ivuxolimab. The receptors derive from an adult with an advanced solid tumor such as melanoma, head and neck, liver or kidney cancer.

This clone was observed a handful of times. The rearrangement joins TRBV11-3 to TRBJ1-5; 9 bases line up with TRBD1. There are 18 residues in the CDR3. Germline CDR1 and CDR2: SGHNT and YENEEA. V lost 0 bases, J lost 3 bases, and 9 bases stayed unmatched. This CDR3 reads CASSLDNTGTGYNQPQHF. DNA for the CDR3: TGTGCCAGCAGCTTAGATAATACAGGGACAGGGTACAATCAGCCCCAGCATTTT.

The rearrangement uses TRBV18 and TRBJ2-1; D may be TRBD1 (5 bases). Per germline, CDR1 KGHSH and CDR2 LQKENI. The CDR3 has 14 residues. The ends were cut back, 2 bases at V and 7 bases at J, with 12 bases in the middle. In DNA form, the CDR3 reads TGTGCCAGCTCACCATCTGGGGCTCGGAATGAGCAGTTCTTC. As protein: CASSPSGARNEQFF.

V usage is TRBV5-1 and J usage is TRBJ1-1; D call uncertain. Germline V lookup: CDR1 SGHRS, CDR2 YFSETQ. Deletions cut 2 bases from V and 0 bases from J, with 11 bases between. There are 15 residues in the CDR3. CDR3 bases: TGCGCCAGCAGCTTCTCAACGTCGCTGAACACTGAAGCTTTCTTT. Protein sequence: CASSFSTSLNTEAFF.

The V call is TRBV5-1, the J call TRBJ2-5; 9 nucleotides agree with TRBD1. CDR3 length: 14 amino acids. Germline V gene lookup returns CDR1 SGHRS and CDR2 YFSETQ. V gave up 0 bases and J gave up 4 bases; unmatched junction bases: 1. CDR3 sequence: CASSLADRGETQYF. The CDR3 DNA reads as TGCGCCAGCAGCTTGGCGGACAGGGGAGAGACCCAGTACTTC.

The CDR3 region is CASSSEAAQHYEQYF. The CDR3 coding sequence is TGTGCCAGCAGTTCAGAGGCAGCCCAACACTACGAGCAGTACTTC. V is TRBV28 and J is TRBJ2-7; D remains ambiguous. The V end lost 4 bases, the J end lost 3 bases, and 16 bases lay between the germline ends. The CDR3 extends over 15 amino acids. Germline CDR1 reads MDHEN; CDR2 reads SYDVKM.

The chain joins TRBV4-1 to TRBJ1-1; TRBD1 matches at 10 bases. The CDR3 covers 15 residues. V lost 6 bases to trimming and J lost 4 bases; unmatched junction nucleotides: 8. Germline lookup yields CDR1 MGHRA and CDR2 YSYEKL. CDR3 coding DNA: TGCGCCAGCAGTCCTCGACAGGGGGCAGTCACTGAAGCTTTCTTT. Its translation is CASSPRQGAVTEAFF.

The J gene is TRBJ2-1, the V gene TRBV7-2, with D possibly being TRBD1 (5 bases). This CDR3 spans 15 amino acids. Germline values: CDR1 SGHTA, CDR2 FQGNSA. The V and J ends lost 1 base and 3 bases respectively, with 10 bases between them. CDR3 sequence reads: CASSLDTGRYNEQFF. The CDR3 coding sequence is TGTGCCAGCAGCTTAGACACAGGACGCTACAATGAGCAGTTCTTC. The variable domain in full, with the rest retrieved from reference TRBV7-2 and TRBJ2-1, is GAGVSQSPSNKVTEKGKDVELRCDPISGHTALYWYRQSLGQGLEFLIYFQGNSAPDKSGLPSDRFSAERTGGSVSTLTIQRTQQEDSAVYLCASSLDTGRYNEQFFGPGTRLTVL.

CDR3 sequence: CASSERDRAIYGYTF. CDR3 in DNA: TGTGCCAGCAGTGAAAGGGACAGGGCTATCTATGGCTACACCTTC. The chain is built from TRBV6-1 and TRBJ1-2, with 9 bases aligning to TRBD1. This CDR3 region has 15 residues. The germline V gene encodes CDR1 MNHNS and CDR2 SASEGT. V was pared by 2 bases and J by 4 bases, with 5 bases of the junction left unmatched.